Following are 17 T cell receptor beta chains from one sample sequenced in a study of blood T cell repertoires in COVID-19. The method was immunoSEQ multiplex PCR; TCRdb's version includes in-frame clones alone and lacks a portion of them. This table holds 85,000 to 95,000 clones, around three quarters found once. The sequencing input was peripheral blood. The source is a man aged 65-85 years with acute or convalescent COVID-19.

V is TRBV25-1 and J is TRBJ2-3; D not certain. Trimming stripped 4 bases from V and 2 bases from J, with 10 bases between. The CDR3 has 14 residues. In germline, CDR1 is MGHDK, CDR2 SYGVNS. The DNA for the CDR3 is TGTGCCAGCAGTGCCCTCAGGTACACAGATACGCAGTATTTT. It encodes CASSALRYTDTQYF.

The chain has TRBV30 and TRBJ1-2, with 7 bases that match TRBD1. Germline CDR1 reads GTSNPN; CDR2 reads SVGIG (reference sequence). CDR3 length: 15 amino acids. Trimming removed 3 bases from V and 6 bases from J; junction bases left unmatched: 13. CDR3 residues: CAWSETTGVGNGYTF. DNA for the CDR3: TGTGCCTGGAGCGAAACTACAGGGGTAGGGAATGGCTACACCTTC.

The chain combines TRBV12-3 or TRBV12-4 with TRBJ2-5; D not certain. The CDR3 consists of 13 residues. With 1 base removed from V and 5 bases from J, the gap between germline ends came to 8 bases. The CDR3 sequence is CASSLVQSETQYF. The CDR3 DNA reads TGTGCCAGCAGTTTAGTACAGTCGGAGACCCAGTACTTC.

This sequence joins TRBV5-1 and TRBJ1-1; the D gene is possibly TRBD1 (6 bases). Trimming removed 6 bases at V and 6 bases at J, with 27 bases between. Germline values: CDR1 SGHRS, CDR2 YFSETQ. This CDR3 has 17 residues. CDR3 sequence (DNA): TGCGCCAGCACCCAAGGGGGGGGCCCTCTCGGTTGGGCTGAAGCTTTCTTT. Translating gives CASTQGGGPLGWAEAFF.

This clone was counted a few times. The chain has TRBV27 and TRBJ1-1; TRBD1 aligns across 7 bases. CDR1 is MNHEY, CDR2 SMNVEV, per germline (reference sequence). This CDR3 region has 14 residues. V dropped 3 bases and J dropped 1; count of bases not matched to a gene: 2. The CDR3 loop reads CASSLGQTNTEAFF. The CDR3 DNA reads TGTGCCAGCAGTTTGGGACAGACGAACACTGAAGCTTTCTTT.

The V and J genes are TRBV18 and TRBJ2-1; D not certain. This CDR3 is built from 14 residues. Looked up from germline, CDR1 is KGHSH and CDR2 is LQKENI. V was clipped by 1 base and J by 4 bases, with 8 bases between them. The CDR3 protein is CASSPLKTYNEQFF. Here the CDR3 DNA reads TGTGCCAGCTCACCACTGAAGACTTACAATGAGCAGTTCTTC.

The chain carries TRBV9 and TRBJ2-1; 10 positions agree with TRBD2. The CDR3 sequence is 16 residues long. V lost 4 bases, J lost 8 bases, and 12 bases stayed unmatched. The germline V gene encodes CDR1 SGDLS and CDR2 YYNGEE. Here the CDR3 reads CASSPLNLAGVDEQFF. The CDR3 coding sequence is TGTGCCAGCAGCCCCCTGAATCTAGCGGGAGTGGATGAGCAGTTCTTC.

A note on this clone: A much larger clone lies one base from this, so it may be a read error. The chain has TRBV12-3 or TRBV12-4 and TRBJ1-2; D remains ambiguous. Trimming stripped 3 bases from V and 2 bases from J, with 4 bases between. This CDR3 is 12 amino acids long. The DNA for the CDR3 is TGTGCCAGCAGTTTTTCGAACTATGGCTACACCTTC. This codes for CASSFSNYGYTF.

The chain combines TRBV5-6 with TRBJ1-5; D gene ambiguous. The CDR3 extends over 13 amino acids. Trimming stripped 2 bases from V and 9 bases from J, with 12 bases between. The germline V gene encodes CDR1 SGHDT and CDR2 YYEEEE. The CDR3 protein is CASSFRTAGPQHF. As DNA, the CDR3 is TGTGCCAGCAGCTTCAGGACCGCGGGGCCCCAGCATTTT. The variable domain in full, with the rest retrieved from reference TRBV5-6 and TRBJ1-5, is DAGVTQSPTHLIKTRGQQVTLRCSPKSGHDTVSWYQQALGQGPQFIFQYYEEEERQRGNFPDRFSGHQFPNYSSELNVNALLLGDSALYLCASSFRTAGPQHFGDGTRLSIL.

The V call is TRBV6-5, the J call TRBJ2-7; maybe TRBD2 (5 bases). In germline, CDR1 is MNHEY, CDR2 SVGAGI. This CDR3 is built from 16 residues. V was clipped by 2 bases and J by 0 bases, with 14 bases between them. The CDR3 DNA follows: TGTGCCAGCAGTTACGGAGGAGGAGCAGGCTCCTACGAGCAGTACTTC. This encodes CASSYGGGAGSYEQYF.

This clone was observed a few times. The DNA for the CDR3 is TGCGCCAGCGCTGAACAGGGGTTGAACACTGAAGCTTTCTTT. It codes for CASAEQGLNTEAFF. The J gene is TRBJ1-1, the V gene TRBV5-1, with 7 bases fitting TRBD1. The V gene end was trimmed by 7 bases and the J gene end by 0 bases; junction bases not matched to a gene: 6. This CDR3 contains 14 residues. From germline, CDR1 is SGHRS and CDR2 YFSETQ.

This clone was detected only once. The chain is built from TRBV5-1 and TRBJ2-5; D perhaps matches TRBD1 (6 bases). Looked up from germline, CDR1 is SGHRS and CDR2 is YFSETQ. Trimming removed 0 bases at V and 5 bases at J, with 17 bases between. The CDR3 sequence is 16 residues long. The CDR3 spells CASSLGGQGDIETQYF. The CDR3 DNA sequence: TGCGCCAGCAGCTTGGGGGGACAAGGAGATATCGAGACCCAGTACTTC.

Here the CDR3 DNA reads TGCGCCAGCAGCCTCAGGGGGGCCGAAGGAGATACGCAGTATTTT. Residues: CASSLRGAEGDTQYF. J is TRBJ2-3 and V is TRBV5-1; D possibly corresponds to TRBD1 (7 bases). There are 15 residues in the CDR3. Germline V CDR1 and CDR2: SGHRS, YFSETQ. Trimming stripped 4 bases from V and 5 bases from J, with 17 bases between. Combining the CDR3 with reference TRBV5-1 and TRBJ2-3 gives the whole variable domain KAGVTQTPRYLIKTRGQQVTLSCSPISGHRSVSWYQQTPGQGLQFLFEYFSETQRNKGNFPGRFSGRQFSNSRSEMNVSTLELGDSALYLCASSLRGAEGDTQYFGPGTRLTVL.

Remarks on this clone: This CDR3 is also generated by other DNA sequences in the sample. The chain combines TRBV7-3 with TRBJ2-6; 8 bases match TRBD1. Germline CDR1 reads SGHTA; CDR2 reads FQGTGA. The CDR3 covers 18 residues. Trimming at V came to 3 bases and at J to 2 bases, leaving 9 bases not matched to a gene. DNA of the CDR3: TGTGCCAGCAGCTTTACAGGGGGTGGTTCTCCTGGGGCCAACGTCCTGACTTTC. Amino acids: CASSFTGGGSPGANVLTF.

This clone was observed a single time. The chain is built from TRBV7-3 and TRBJ2-7, with 8 bases lining up with TRBD2. Trimming removed 8 bases from V and 9 bases from J; junction bases left unmatched: 9. Germline loops: CDR1 SGHTA, CDR2 FQGTGA. This CDR3 comprises 12 residues. CDR3 sequence (DNA): TGTGCCAGCGGCGACGGGGGGGCTCGGCAGTACTTC. It yields the protein CASGDGGARQYF.

The V gene is TRBV25-1, the J gene TRBJ2-1, with TRBD1 identical over 8 bases. Trimming at V came to 4 bases and at J to 3 bases, leaving 8 bases not matched to a gene. Germline V gene data show CDR1 as MGHDK and CDR2 as SYGVNS. The CDR3 length is 16 residues. CDR3 nucleotide sequence: TGTGCCAGCAGTGTCGGAGGACAGGGACACTACAATGAGCAGTTCTTC. Protein sequence: CASSVGGQGHYNEQFF.

The chain couples TRBV3-1 (or the pseudogene TRBV3-2) to TRBJ2-6; 10 nucleotides line up with TRBD1. Germline CDR1 is LGHDT and CDR2 is YNNKEL (reference sequence). V shed 2 bases and J 4 bases; nucleotides not matched to a gene: 8. CDR3 length: 18 residues. The CDR3: CASSQHDRGRSGANVLTF. Written as DNA, the CDR3 is TGTGCCAGCAGCCAACACGACAGGGGGCGATCAGGGGCCAACGTCCTGACTTTC.